Listed below are T cell receptor beta chains from one sample, sequenced in a study of cytomegalovirus exposure and HLA in healthy donors. Assay: immunoSEQ multiplex PCR; the TCRdb copy retains only in-frame clones and omits some. This table has approximately 60,000 clones, around 95% appearing once. Sequenced material: PBMCs. The origin of the receptors is a woman aged 18-35 years in good health and CMV-seropositive. Each CDR3 is given without its conserved first and last residue.

V gene	J gene	CDR3 protein
TRBV10-3	TRBJ1-3	AIKSGTGAGNTIY
TRBV9	TRBJ1-5	ASSVEGGRNQPQH
TRBV7-6	TRBJ1-2	ASSLGVAGGNYGYT
TRBV2	TRBJ2-1	ASNRGQSIYNEQF
TRBV6-1	TRBJ2-3	ASRREGTDTQY
TRBV7-3	TRBJ2-4	ASSRSGGQNIQY
TRBV30	TRBJ2-1	ACPPRTGGYEQF
TRBV18	TRBJ2-5	ASRGVFQETQY
TRBV21-1	TRBJ1-6	ASSKKPPRGLRNSPLH
TRBV4-1	TRBJ2-7	ASSQGGPYEQY
TRBV6-6	TRBJ1-6	ATGSSPLH
TRBV2	TRBJ1-2	ASRQQIRNGYT
TRBV19	TRBJ2-1	ASRRSQQGRHNEQF
TRBV5-6	TRBJ2-1	ASSIRTSGRAYEQF
TRBV6-1	TRBJ2-7	ASSVTEFYEQY
TRBV2	TRBJ2-7	ASRDRGRTYEQY
TRBV14	TRBJ2-3	ASSPRGGRDSTDTQY